This entry lists 21 T cell receptor beta chains sequenced from one sample in a study of T cells expressing NK-cell markers. Reanalyzing the 5' RACE reads, TCRdb keeps one entry per CDR3 protein, without DNA. The specimen's table records hundreds of thousands of distinct CDR3 sequences. Sequenced material: blood T cells: a sorted CD56 or NKG2C T cell subset, CD4+ or CD8+ T cells, or bulk PBMC T cells (not recorded which). These receptors were taken from a woman aged 18 to 75 in good health.

V is TRBV6-2 or TRBV6-3 and J is TRBJ2-7; the D call of TRBD2 rests on TCRdb alone, since no DNA is present to check it. The CDR3 has 13 residues. Germline V gives CDR1 MNHEY, CDR2 SVGEGT. The CDR3: CASGLAGGYEQYF.

This CDR3 is CAIRGTSTGELFF. The V gene is TRBV10-3, the J gene TRBJ2-2; TCRdb names TRBD2, which stays unverified in the absence of DNA. CDR1 and CDR2 (germline): ENHRY, SYGVKD. The CDR3 has 13 residues.

J is TRBJ2-3 and V is TRBV7-8; TCRdb designates TRBD2, a call that cannot be tested without DNA. Germline assignment: CDR1 SGHVS and CDR2 FQNEAQ. CDR3 length equals 15 residues. CDR3 sequence: CASSFFGGSIDTQYF.

V and J are TRBV6-4 and TRBJ2-1. This CDR3 is 14 amino acids long. The germline V gene has CDR1 MRHNA and CDR2 SNTAGT. CDR3 protein: CASSDRYSDNEQFF.

The chain carries TRBV6-1 and TRBJ1-5; TCRdb outputs TRBD1, but without DNA this stays unchecked. CDR1 MNHNS and CDR2 SASEGT come from the germline V gene. The CDR3 has 17 residues. The CDR3: CASKPDPGPHTIRPQHF.

The rearrangement joins TRBV20-1 to TRBJ1-2. The V gene's germline CDR1 is DFQATT and CDR2 SNEGSKA (reference sequence). CDR3 length: 11 amino acids. The CDR3 loop reads CSVETSYGYTF.

V and J are TRBV7-2 and TRBJ2-3; the D call from TCRdb, TRBD2, cannot be confirmed without DNA. CDR1 is SGHTA, CDR2 FQGNSA, per germline. This CDR3 is 12 amino acids long. The CDR3 here is CASSSYQGPQYF.

The chain couples TRBV20-1 to TRBJ2-7; TCRdb calls TRBD2, which cannot be checked without DNA. This CDR3 contains 16 residues. Per germline, CDR1 DFQATT and CDR2 SNEGSKA (reference sequence). CDR3 protein: CSARDLRAGTTYEQYF.

The CDR3 protein is CRPAPRGTEAFF. The chain uses TRBV20-1 and TRBJ1-1; checking the TCRdb D call of TRBD1 is not possible without DNA. Germline CDR1 and CDR2: DFQATT and SNEGSKA (reference sequence). This CDR3 has 12 residues.

The chain joins TRBV30 to TRBJ2-3; the D call from TCRdb, TRBD1, cannot be confirmed without DNA. The CDR3 is made up of 14 amino acids. Per the germline V gene, CDR1 is GTSNPN and CDR2 is SVGIG (reference sequence). CDR3 sequence reads: CDGDLNRVADTQYF.

V gene TRBV20-1 combines with J gene TRBJ1-2; TCRdb lists TRBD1, though no DNA is available to test this call. The CDR3 has 14 amino acids. Germline-derived CDR1 and CDR2 are DFQATT and SNEGSKA (reference sequence). CDR3 sequence: CSAAGQQNNYGYTF.

The rearrangement joins TRBV28 to TRBJ1-1. The CDR3 loop spans 16 amino acids. The germline gives CDR1 MDHEN, CDR2 SYDVKM. The CDR3 loop is CASSLYGGPPDDEAFF.

V is TRBV14 and J is TRBJ2-4; checking the TCRdb D call of TRBD1 is not possible without DNA. This CDR3 has 15 residues. Germline CDR1 reads SGHDN; CDR2 reads FVKESK. The CDR3 here is CASSPGQGGKNIQYF.

This rearrangement joins TRBV29-1 to TRBJ2-2. Germline V gene data show CDR1 as SQVTM and CDR2 as ANQGSEA. The CDR3 runs to 12 residues. Here the CDR3 reads CSVAKNTGELFF.

V gene TRBV25-1 combines with J gene TRBJ1-2; absent DNA, TCRdb's TRBD1 call cannot be checked. Germline CDR1 reads MGHDK; CDR2 reads SYGVNS. This CDR3 is built from 15 residues. The CDR3 loop is CASSAPGTGVGGYTF.

V is TRBV12-3 or TRBV12-4 and J is TRBJ2-2; checking the TCRdb D call of TRBD1 is not possible without DNA. The length of the CDR3 is 14 residues. The CDR3 protein is CASNPDRGNGELFF.

V usage is TRBV5-1 and J usage is TRBJ2-1; the TRBD2 assignment by TCRdb is unverifiable without DNA. Germline V gene lookup returns CDR1 SGHRS and CDR2 YFSETQ. The CDR3 runs to 14 residues. This chain's CDR3 is CASSLTGPAGEQFF.

V is TRBV7-9 and J is TRBJ1-1. CDR1 is SEHNR and CDR2 is FQNEAQ in the germline V gene (reference sequence). CDR3 size: 17 residues. This CDR3 is CASSWTVNANLGVEAFF.

This chain uses TRBV5-1 with TRBJ2-1; checking the TCRdb D call of TRBD2 is not possible without DNA. Germline V lookup: CDR1 SGHRS, CDR2 YFSETQ. The length of the CDR3 is 15 residues. The CDR3 sequence is CASSLSGGAANEQFF.

V is TRBV20-1 and J is TRBJ2-1; as DNA is missing, the TRBD2 call by TCRdb cannot be tested. Germline V gene lookup returns CDR1 DFQATT and CDR2 SNEGSKA (reference sequence). CDR3 size: 14 residues. The CDR3: CSARPIGMGNEQFF.

The V and J genes are TRBV12-3 or TRBV12-4 and TRBJ2-7; checking the TCRdb D call of TRBD1 is not possible without DNA. The CDR3 contains 16 residues. CDR3 sequence reads: CASSPAPRTGRHEQYF.